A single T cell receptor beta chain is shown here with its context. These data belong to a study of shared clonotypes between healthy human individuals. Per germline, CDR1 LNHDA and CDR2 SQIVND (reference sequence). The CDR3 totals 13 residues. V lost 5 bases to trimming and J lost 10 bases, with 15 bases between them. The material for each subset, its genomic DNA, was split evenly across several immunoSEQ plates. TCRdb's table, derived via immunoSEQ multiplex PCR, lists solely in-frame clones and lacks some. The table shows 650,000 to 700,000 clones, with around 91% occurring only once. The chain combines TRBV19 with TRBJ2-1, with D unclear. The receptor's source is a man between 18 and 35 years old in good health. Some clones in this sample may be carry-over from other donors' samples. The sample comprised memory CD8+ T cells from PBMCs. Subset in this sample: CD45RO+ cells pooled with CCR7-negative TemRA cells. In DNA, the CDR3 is TGTGCCAGTAGTCCTTTGCGAGACCCAGAGCAGTTCTTC. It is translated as CASSPLRDPEQFF.